The 14 T cell receptor beta chains below were found in one sample sequenced in a study of blood T cells in healthy people across ages. A second PCR of about 7 to 12 cycles used a sample-barcoded 5' primer and a J-beta primer mix. TCRdb used MiXCR to reprocess the 5' RACE reads, holding one entry per CDR3 protein. The sample has approximately 1.5 million distinct CDR3 sequences; about 35% are singletons. The sequencing input was blood. All receptors come from a woman aged 25-40 years in good health.

The sample holds a few counts of this clonotype. This chain joins TRBV7-8 and TRBJ2-1, with 9 bases lining up with TRBD2. Germline loops: CDR1 SGHVS, CDR2 FQNEAQ. This CDR3 is 16 amino acids long. J was trimmed by 5 bases and V by 0 bases; bases with no gene match: 5. The DNA for the CDR3 is TGTGCCAGCAGCTTAGCCTGGCTAGCGGGGAACAATGAGCAGTTCTTC. Translating it yields CASSLAWLAGNNEQFF.

The rearrangement joins TRBV7-9 to TRBJ1-1; a possible D gene is TRBD1 (6 bases). Trimming cost V 5 bases and J 1 base, with 14 bases left between them. The CDR3 runs 15 residues. Germline lookup yields CDR1 SEHNR and CDR2 FQNEAQ (reference sequence). The CDR3 is CASSETSGANTEAFF. The CDR3 DNA follows: TGTGCCAGCAGCGAGACTTCGGGGGCGAACACTGAAGCTTTCTTT. Complete variable domain (other parts from reference TRBV7-9 and TRBJ1-1): DTGVSQNPRHKITKRGQNVTFRCDPISEHNRLYWYRQTLGQGPEFLTYFQNEAQLEKSRLLSDRFSAERPKGSFSTLEIQRTEQGDSAMYLCASSETSGANTEAFFGQGTRLTVV.

The V call is TRBV7-6, the J call TRBJ2-1, with D uncertain. The length of the CDR3 is 11 residues. CDR1 is SGHVS, CDR2 FNYEAQ, per germline. The V and J ends lost 4 bases and 10 bases respectively, with 8 bases between them. The chain's CDR3 is CASSSGSEQFF. The CDR3 nucleotides are TGTGCCAGCAGCTCCGGGTCAGAGCAGTTCTTC.

V usage is TRBV25-1 and J usage is TRBJ2-5, with D perhaps matching TRBD2 (5 bases). This CDR3 region has 15 residues. Germline values: CDR1 MGHDK, CDR2 SYGVNS. The V and J ends lost 3 bases and 6 bases respectively, with 17 bases between them. The CDR3 DNA sequence: TGTGCCAGCAGTGACGGGGTCTATAGGGTCCAGACCCAGTACTTC. Translated, it gives CASSDGVYRVQTQYF. The variable domain in full, with the rest retrieved from reference TRBV25-1 and TRBJ2-5, is EADIYQTPRYLVIGTGKKITLECSQTMGHDKMYWYQQDPGMELHLIHYSYGVNSTEKGDLSSESTVSRIRTEHFPLTLESARPSHTSQYLCASSDGVYRVQTQYFGPGTRLLVL.

The rearrangement uses TRBV4-1 and TRBJ2-2, with a possible D match to TRBD2 (5 bases). CDR3 length: 15 amino acids. Trimming shortened V by 0 bases and J by 7 bases, and 12 bases separated the two germline ends. The germline gives CDR1 MGHRA, CDR2 YSYEKL. The CDR3 DNA sequence: TGCGCCAGCAGCCAAGAGCCGGCGGGTAGCGGGGAGCTGTTTTTT. It specifies CASSQEPAGSGELFF.

This clonotype appeared a few times. The rearrangement joins TRBV10-3 to TRBJ1-6; D not resolved. The CDR3 loop spans 14 amino acids. Trimming cost V 0 bases and J 11 bases, with 11 bases left between them. CDR1 ENHRY and CDR2 SYGVKD come from the germline V gene. The CDR3 bases are TGTGCCATCAGTGAGTCGGGAGGTCGGACACCCCTCCACTTT. Its translation is CAISESGGRTPLHF.

This clonotype was counted at least ten times. This chain uses TRBV20-1 with TRBJ2-3; D call uncertain. V was trimmed by 0 bases and J by 3 bases, leaving 13 bases between them. This CDR3 is 15 amino acids long. Looked up from germline, CDR1 is DFQATT and CDR2 is SNEGSKA (reference sequence). The CDR3 region has the DNA TGCAGTGCTAGAGACCCCAACGGTGGTACAGATACGCAGTATTTT. Translated, it gives CSARDPNGGTDTQYF.

The chain uses TRBV4-1 and TRBJ2-1, with D perhaps TRBD1 or TRBD2 (5 bases each). Germline CDR1 reads MGHRA; CDR2 reads YSYEKL. V was trimmed by 5 bases and J by 7 bases, leaving 21 bases between them. The CDR3 covers 16 residues. In DNA form, the CDR3 reads TGCGCCAGCAGCTCTTCAGGGATCTCGGGGTCAAATGAGCAGTTCTTC. Protein sequence: CASSSSGISGSNEQFF.

In this sample, this clonotype turned up once. The chain has TRBV4-2 and TRBJ2-7, with 11 bases fitting TRBD2. The CDR3 is made up of 17 amino acids. The V segment lost 0 bases and the J segment 6 bases; nucleotides outside the gene matches: 10. Germline V lookup: CDR1 LGHNA, CDR2 YNFKEQ. As DNA, the CDR3 is TGTGCCAGCAGCCAAGAGGCCGGGACTAGCGGAACCTGCGAGCAGTACTTC. Protein product: CASSQEAGTSGTCEQYF.

Notes on this clonotype: This sequence may be a read error, since a much larger clone differs from it by one base. The rearrangement links TRBV20-1 to TRBJ1-6; TRBD1 matches at 10 bases. CDR3 length equals 12 residues. Germline CDR1 reads DFQATT; CDR2 reads SNEGSKA (reference sequence). V was pared by 7 bases and J by 11 bases, with 5 bases of the junction left unmatched. This CDR3 reads CSVGTGAPPLHF. The CDR3 DNA reads as TGCAGTGTGGGGACAGGGGCGCCACCCCTCCACTTT.

This clonotype appeared a few times. J is TRBJ2-7 and V is TRBV20-1; 11 nucleotides agree with TRBD2. CDR1 is DFQATT, CDR2 SNEGSKA, per germline (reference sequence). This CDR3 comprises 14 residues. V was pared by 5 bases and J by 4 bases, with 7 bases of the junction left unmatched. CDR3 DNA: TGCAGTGCTCTACGACTAGCGGGGTGGTACGAGCAGTACTTC. As protein: CSALRLAGWYEQYF.

This clonotype was seen a few times. The rearrangement joins TRBV9 to TRBJ2-1, with 8 bases aligning to TRBD2. With V trimmed by 4 bases and J by 6 bases, 6 bases remained unmatched. The V gene's germline CDR1 is SGDLS and CDR2 YYNGEE. The CDR3 sequence is 14 residues long. This CDR3 is CASSPAGLVNEQFF. The CDR3 bases are TGTGCCAGCAGCCCAGCGGGACTAGTCAATGAGCAGTTCTTC.

The chain recombines TRBV24-1 with TRBJ2-1; D could derive from TRBD1 or TRBD2 (6 bases each). Trimming took off 5 bases at V and 0 bases at J, with 13 bases between the two ends. The CDR3 has 16 amino acids. CDR1 and CDR2 (germline): KGHDR, SFDVKD. CDR3 in amino acids: CATSASRGLSYNEQFF. CDR3 nucleotides: TGTGCCACCAGTGCCTCCCGGGGGCTCTCCTACAATGAGCAGTTCTTC.

The rearrangement joins TRBV9 to TRBJ2-5; 7 nucleotides align to TRBD2. Per the germline V gene, CDR1 is SGDLS and CDR2 is YYNGEE. The CDR3 is 16 residues long. The V gene end was trimmed by 4 bases and the J gene end by 5 bases; junction bases not matched to a gene: 14. The DNA of the CDR3 is TGTGCCAGCAGCCCTGGGGGGAGGGTGGATCGGGAGACCCAGTACTTC. Translation gives CASSPGGRVDRETQYF.